One and the same sample provided the 17 T cell receptor beta chains below, sequenced in a study of cytomegalovirus exposure and HLA in healthy donors. PCR used 60 Vbeta primers and 13 Jbeta primers. Assay: immunoSEQ multiplex PCR; the TCRdb copy retains only in-frame clones and omits some. The sample lists some 130,000 clones, under 85% seen once, with 4.2% in the top ten. Sequenced sample: PBMCs. The source is a male donor in good health and CMV-seropositive.

The gene calls are TRBV5-6 and TRBJ2-7; a possible D gene is TRBD2 (5 bases). From germline, CDR1 is SGHDT and CDR2 YYEEEE. V dropped 0 bases and J dropped 2 bases, with 15 bases sitting between them. The CDR3 is 16 residues long. The CDR3 spells CASSLEMAGVPYEQYF. CDR3 nucleotides: TGTGCCAGCAGCTTGGAAATGGCGGGCGTTCCCTACGAGCAGTACTTC.

The chain links TRBV7-8 to TRBJ1-1; D gene ambiguous. This CDR3 has 16 amino acids. Trimming pared 0 bases from V and 1 base from J, leaving 12 bases between. Germline CDR1 SGHVS, CDR2 FQNEAQ. The CDR3 nucleotides read TGTGCCAGCAGCTTAGCGCAGGAGGGAACGAACACTGAAGCTTTCTTT. Its protein is CASSLAQEGTNTEAFF.

The rearrangement joins TRBV7-3 to TRBJ2-1, with 15 bases that match TRBD2. The CDR3 has 16 residues. Germline V gene lookup returns CDR1 SGHTA and CDR2 FQGTGA. J lost 10 bases, V lost 5 bases, and 9 bases had no gene match. CDR3 nucleotides: TGTGCCAGCAGCAGATCGGGACTAGCGGGAGGCAACGAGCAGTTCTTC. Protein sequence: CASSRSGLAGGNEQFF.

The rearrangement uses TRBV28 and TRBJ1-4; no firm D call. Trimming shortened V by 4 bases and J by 6 bases, and 27 bases separated the two germline ends. This CDR3 has 19 residues. In germline, CDR1 is MDHEN, CDR2 SYDVKM. The CDR3 sequence: CASSSLEGLGGWLDEKLFF. In DNA form, the CDR3 reads TGTGCCAGCAGTTCCCTAGAGGGCTTAGGTGGTTGGTTAGATGAAAAACTGTTTTTT.

The chain combines TRBV6-1 with TRBJ1-1; the D is unclear. CDR3 length: 15 residues. V lost 3 bases to trimming and J lost 4 bases, with 15 bases between them. CDR1 is MNHNS and CDR2 is SASEGT in the germline V gene. The CDR3, as DNA: TGTGCCAGCAGTGATTGGAGGGCGGAGAGCACTGAAGCTTTCTTT. Residues: CASSDWRAESTEAFF.

This clone was seen more than once but under ten times. Written as DNA, the CDR3 is TGTGCCAGCAGCTTAGTAGGGACAGGTGACTCACCCCTCCACTTT. Translation gives CASSLVGTGDSPLHF. This chain uses TRBV7-9 with TRBJ1-6, with TRBD1 identical over 8 bases. There are 15 residues in the CDR3. Germline-derived CDR1 and CDR2 are SEHNR and FQNEAQ (reference sequence). With 1 base clipped from V and 10 bases from J, the junction kept 6 bases outside the gene matches.

The J gene is TRBJ2-1, the V gene TRBV27; 9 nucleotides align to TRBD2. With V trimmed by 4 bases and J by 4 bases, 5 bases remained unmatched. The germline gives CDR1 MNHEY, CDR2 SMNVEV (reference sequence). CDR3 length equals 15 residues. Here the CDR3 reads CASSSRTSAYNEQFF. CDR3 coding DNA: TGTGCCAGCAGTTCCCGGACTAGCGCGTACAATGAGCAGTTCTTC.

V usage is TRBV5-1 and J usage is TRBJ2-1; the D is unclear. Germline V gene sequence: CDR1 SGHRS, CDR2 YFSETQ. The CDR3 loop spans 14 amino acids. With 4 bases removed from V and 2 bases from J, the gap between germline ends came to 10 bases. In nucleotides, the CDR3 is TGCGCCAGCAGCGTCCAAACTACCTACAATGAGCAGTTCTTC. It translates to CASSVQTTYNEQFF.

J is TRBJ2-7 and V is TRBV11-1; D is ambiguous. In germline, CDR1 is SGHAT, CDR2 FQDESV (reference sequence). This CDR3 is 14 amino acids long. V dropped 0 bases and J dropped 3 bases, with 9 bases sitting between them. The CDR3 DNA is TGTGCCAGCAGCTTAGCGCGTGTTGGCTACGAGCAGTACTTC. Amino acids: CASSLARVGYEQYF.

This chain joins TRBV5-4 and TRBJ2-5, with a tentative D call TRBD1 (6 bases). CDR1 SGHNT and CDR2 YYREEE come from the germline V gene (reference sequence). The germline V and J ends were trimmed by 4 bases and 2 bases, with 15 bases remaining between them. The length of the CDR3 is 15 residues. As DNA, the CDR3 is TGTGCCAGCAGCGCCTCCGGACAGCCTCAAGAGACCCAGTACTTC. Amino acids: CASSASGQPQETQYF.

The V call is TRBV11-3, the J call TRBJ2-7; TRBD1 aligns across 10 bases. Germline V gene data show CDR1 as SGHNT and CDR2 as YENEEA. The V and J ends lost 11 bases and 4 bases, in that order; junction bases with no gene match: 5. CDR3 length: 12 amino acids. The CDR3 nucleotides are TGTGCCCAGCGGACAGGGGGGTACGAGCAGTACTTC. Translated, it gives CAQRTGGYEQYF.

Only one count was recorded for this clone. The rearrangement links TRBV2 to TRBJ1-2; D unresolved. Trimming took 4 bases from V and 4 from J, leaving 10 bases between them. The CDR3 spans 13 residues. Per germline, CDR1 SNHLY and CDR2 FYNNEI. The chain's CDR3 is CASSGEEGYGYTF. CDR3 sequence (DNA): TGTGCCAGCAGTGGGGAGGAGGGCTATGGCTACACCTTC.

The rearrangement joins TRBV19 to TRBJ2-5; D is uncertain. V gave up 3 bases and J gave up 0 bases, with 5 bases separating them. CDR1 is LNHDA, CDR2 SQIVND, per germline (reference sequence). The CDR3 has 13 amino acids. The CDR3 nucleotides are TGTGCCAGTAGTATGGAGTACCAAGAGACCCAGTACTTC. Protein: CASSMEYQETQYF.

This rearrangement joins TRBV6-1 to TRBJ2-1; 10 positions match TRBD2. V shed 7 bases, J shed 8 bases, and the junction held 8 bases outside the gene matches. CDR3 length: 14 residues. CDR1 is MNHNS, CDR2 SASEGT, per germline. The CDR3 DNA reads TGTGCCAGCACTACAGCGGGAGGGCCATATGAGCAGTTCTTC. Protein: CASTTAGGPYEQFF.

This clone was detected only a few times. V usage is TRBV5-1 and J usage is TRBJ1-1, with TRBD1 matching over 11 bases. The CDR3 length is 17 residues. Germline V gene data show CDR1 as SGHRS and CDR2 as YFSETQ. V was pared by 4 bases and J by 4 bases, with 12 bases of the junction left unmatched. This chain's CDR3 is CASSAGQGASFSTEAFF. The CDR3 DNA follows: TGCGCCAGCAGCGCCGGACAGGGGGCGAGTTTCAGCACTGAAGCTTTCTTT.

The sample holds a few counts of this clone. The genes are TRBV5-4 and TRBJ2-2; 9 nucleotides match TRBD1. Germline CDR1 reads SGHNT; CDR2 reads YYREEE (reference sequence). The CDR3 totals 15 residues. V was clipped by 5 bases and J by 4 bases; unmatched bases: 6. The CDR3 bases are TGTGCCAGCAGTCCCGGGACAGGGAGCACCGGGGAGCTGTTTTTT. Protein product: CASSPGTGSTGELFF.

The chain links TRBV5-1 to TRBJ2-1, with 8 nucleotides matching TRBD2. CDR3 size: 16 residues. V gave up 4 bases and J gave up 7 bases; unmatched junction bases: 13. Germline V lookup: CDR1 SGHRS, CDR2 YFSETQ. The CDR3 loop reads CASSPRPGGPFNEQFF. The CDR3 DNA follows: TGCGCCAGCAGCCCACGACCGGGGGGGCCTTTTAATGAGCAGTTCTTC.